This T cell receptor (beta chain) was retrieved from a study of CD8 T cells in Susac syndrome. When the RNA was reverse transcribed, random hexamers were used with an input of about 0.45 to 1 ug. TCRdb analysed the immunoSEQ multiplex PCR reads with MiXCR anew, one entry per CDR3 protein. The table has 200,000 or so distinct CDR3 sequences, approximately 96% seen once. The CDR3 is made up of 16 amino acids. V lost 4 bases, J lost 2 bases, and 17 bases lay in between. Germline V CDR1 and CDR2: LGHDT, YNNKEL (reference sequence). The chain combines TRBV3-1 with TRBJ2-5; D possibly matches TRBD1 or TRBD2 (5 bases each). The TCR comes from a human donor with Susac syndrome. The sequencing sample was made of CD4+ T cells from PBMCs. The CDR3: CASSPTTGTRQETQYF. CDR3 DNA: TGTGCCAGCAGCCCTACGACCGGGACCCGACAAGAGACCCAGTACTTC.